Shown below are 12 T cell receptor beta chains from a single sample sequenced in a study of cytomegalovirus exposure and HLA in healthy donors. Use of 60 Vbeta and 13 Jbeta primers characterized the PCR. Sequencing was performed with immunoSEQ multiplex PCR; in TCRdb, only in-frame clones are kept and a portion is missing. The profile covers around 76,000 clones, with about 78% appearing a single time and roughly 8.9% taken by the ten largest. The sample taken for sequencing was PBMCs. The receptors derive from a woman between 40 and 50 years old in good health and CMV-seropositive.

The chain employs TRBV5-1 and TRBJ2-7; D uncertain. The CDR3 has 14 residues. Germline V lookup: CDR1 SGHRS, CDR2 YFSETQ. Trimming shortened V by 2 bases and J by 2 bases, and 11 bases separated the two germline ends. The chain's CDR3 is CASSLVSIAYEQYF. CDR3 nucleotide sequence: TGCGCCAGCAGCTTAGTGAGTATAGCCTACGAGCAGTACTTC.

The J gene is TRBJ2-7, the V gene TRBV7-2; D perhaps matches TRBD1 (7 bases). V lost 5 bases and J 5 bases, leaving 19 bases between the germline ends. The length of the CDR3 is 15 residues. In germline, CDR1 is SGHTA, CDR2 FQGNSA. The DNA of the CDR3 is TGTGCCAGCAGCACCCTGACAGGGACTCCCGACGAGCAGTACTTC. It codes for CASSTLTGTPDEQYF.

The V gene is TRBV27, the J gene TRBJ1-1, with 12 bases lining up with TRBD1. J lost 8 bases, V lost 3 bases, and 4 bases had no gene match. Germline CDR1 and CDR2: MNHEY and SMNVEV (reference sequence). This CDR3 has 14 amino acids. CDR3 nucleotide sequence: TGTGCCAGCAGTTTTGGGACAGGGGGCGGAGAAGCTTTCTTT. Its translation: CASSFGTGGGEAFF.

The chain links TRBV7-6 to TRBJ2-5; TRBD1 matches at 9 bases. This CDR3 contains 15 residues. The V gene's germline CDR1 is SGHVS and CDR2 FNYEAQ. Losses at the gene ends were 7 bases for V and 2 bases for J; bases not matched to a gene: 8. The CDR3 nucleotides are TGTGCCAGCATCCCAGGGACAGGGAATCAAGAGACCCAGTACTTC. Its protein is CASIPGTGNQETQYF.

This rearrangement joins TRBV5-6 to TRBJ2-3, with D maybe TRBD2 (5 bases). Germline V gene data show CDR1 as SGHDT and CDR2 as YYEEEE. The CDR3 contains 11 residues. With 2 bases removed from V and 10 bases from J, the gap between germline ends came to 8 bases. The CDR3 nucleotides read TGTGCCAGCAGCTTTCGGGATCCGCAGTATTTT. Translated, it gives CASSFRDPQYF.

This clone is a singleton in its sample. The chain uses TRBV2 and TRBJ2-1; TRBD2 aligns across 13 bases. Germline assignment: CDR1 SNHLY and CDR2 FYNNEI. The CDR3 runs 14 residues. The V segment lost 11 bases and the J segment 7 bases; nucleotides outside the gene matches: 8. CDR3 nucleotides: TGTGCCGTGAGCGAACTAGCGGGGGGGAATGAGCAGTTCTTC. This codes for CAVSELAGGNEQFF.

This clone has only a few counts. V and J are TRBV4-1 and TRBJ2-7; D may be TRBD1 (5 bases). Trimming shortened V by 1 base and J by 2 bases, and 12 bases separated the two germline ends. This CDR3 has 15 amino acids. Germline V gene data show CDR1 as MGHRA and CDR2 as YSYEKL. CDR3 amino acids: CASSQGGTATYEQYF. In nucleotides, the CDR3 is TGCGCCAGCAGCCAAGGGGGCACAGCAACCTACGAGCAGTACTTC.

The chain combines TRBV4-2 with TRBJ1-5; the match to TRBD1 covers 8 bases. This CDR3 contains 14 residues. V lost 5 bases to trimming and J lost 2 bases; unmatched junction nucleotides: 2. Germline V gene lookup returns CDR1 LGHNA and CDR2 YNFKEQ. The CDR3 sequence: CASSKDRGNQPQHF. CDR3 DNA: TGTGCCAGCAGCAAGGACAGGGGCAATCAGCCCCAGCATTTT.

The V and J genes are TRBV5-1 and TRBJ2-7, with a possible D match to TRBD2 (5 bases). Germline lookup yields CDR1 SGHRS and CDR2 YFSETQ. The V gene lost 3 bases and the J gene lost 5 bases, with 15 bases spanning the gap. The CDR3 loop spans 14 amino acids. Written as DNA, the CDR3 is TGCGCCAGCAGCTCCTATGACGGACTTGACGAGCAGTACTTC. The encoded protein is CASSSYDGLDEQYF.

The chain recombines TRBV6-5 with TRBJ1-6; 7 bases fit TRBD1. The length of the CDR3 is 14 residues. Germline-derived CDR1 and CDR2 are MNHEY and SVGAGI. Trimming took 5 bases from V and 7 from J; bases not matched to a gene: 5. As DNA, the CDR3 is TGTGCCAGCAGTGAACAGGGGTGGAATTCACCCCTCCACTTT. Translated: CASSEQGWNSPLHF.

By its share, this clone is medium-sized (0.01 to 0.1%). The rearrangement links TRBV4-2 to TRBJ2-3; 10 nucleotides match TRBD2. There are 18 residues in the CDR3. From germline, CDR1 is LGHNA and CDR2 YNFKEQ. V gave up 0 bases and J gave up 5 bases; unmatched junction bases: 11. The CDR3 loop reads CASSQDPVSGGAGDTQYF. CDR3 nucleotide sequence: TGTGCCAGCAGCCAAGACCCGGTGAGCGGGGGGGCTGGAGATACGCAGTATTTT.

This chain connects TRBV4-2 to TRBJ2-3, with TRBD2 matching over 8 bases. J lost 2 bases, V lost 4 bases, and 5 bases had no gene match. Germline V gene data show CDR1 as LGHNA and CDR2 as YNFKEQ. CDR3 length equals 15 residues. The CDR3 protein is CASSPGTRDTDTQYF. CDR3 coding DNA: TGTGCCAGCAGCCCGGGGACTAGGGACACAGATACGCAGTATTTT.